The 22 T cell receptor beta chains presented below share a single source sample, sequenced in a study of T cells in Graves' hyperthyroidism and ophthalmopathy. RNA transcripts gave rise to amplified TCR beta CDR3 regions. A set of HTBI primers served as the primers for a first-round RT-PCR of the TCR CDR3. TCRdb reanalysed the multiplex PCR reads using MiXCR and keeps one entry per CDR3 protein. The sample carries 250,000 to 350,000 distinct CDR3 sequences, 16% recorded once. Sequencing was performed on blood. The receptors come from a man aged 25 to 40 with Graves' hyperthyroidism.

In its sample, this clonotype was seen a few times. The V gene is TRBV24-1, the J gene TRBJ2-3; D possibly matches TRBD1 or TRBD2 (5 bases each). The length of the CDR3 is 17 residues. Per the germline V gene, CDR1 is KGHDR and CDR2 is SFDVKD. Trimming took off 2 bases at V and 3 bases at J, with 17 bases between the two ends. CDR3 loop: CATSDYPGTFSTDTQYF. DNA for the CDR3: TGTGCCACCAGTGATTACCCCGGGACGTTCTCAACAGATACGCAGTATTTT.

This chain connects TRBV2 to TRBJ2-5; D may be TRBD2 (7 bases). Deletions cut 3 bases from V and 13 bases from J, with 15 bases between. The CDR3 has 12 residues. The germline gives CDR1 SNHLY, CDR2 FYNNEI. CDR3 region: CASSEDPGGRYF. CDR3 coding DNA: TGTGCCAGCAGTGAGGATCCGGGGGGCCGGTACTTC.

V usage is TRBV12-3 or TRBV12-4 and J usage is TRBJ2-3; weak D call: TRBD1 (6 bases). The V end lost 6 bases, the J end lost 5 bases, and 21 bases lay between the germline ends. The CDR3 is 16 amino acids. The CDR3 loop is CASSLSGPVRGDTQYF. DNA of the CDR3: TGTGCCAGCAGCTTATCGGGTCCCGTCAGGGGAGATACGCAGTATTTT.

This clonotype was seen more than once but under ten times. This chain joins TRBV5-1 and TRBJ2-6; possible D gene TRBD2, 5 bases. The CDR3 contains 14 residues. Germline V gene data show CDR1 as SGHRS and CDR2 as YFSETQ. V lost 6 bases and J 0 bases, leaving 7 bases between the germline ends. The CDR3 coding sequence is TGCGCCAGCAAACGGGACTCTGGGGCCAACGTCCTGACTTTC. It translates to CASKRDSGANVLTF.

The chain employs TRBV5-1 and TRBJ1-5; D gene uncertain. This CDR3 region has 12 residues. V dropped 1 base and J dropped 9 bases, with 8 bases sitting between them. Germline V gene sequence: CDR1 SGHRS, CDR2 YFSETQ. CDR3 nucleotide sequence: TGCGCCAGCAGCTTGTCCCGGCGGCCCCAGCATTTT. Translating it yields CASSLSRRPQHF.

This clonotype was recorded at least ten times. The chain recombines TRBV3-1 with TRBJ2-1; D uncertain. Germline V gene sequence: CDR1 LGHDT, CDR2 YNNKEL (reference sequence). The V and J ends lost 3 bases and 9 bases respectively, with 9 bases between them. The CDR3 is 12 residues long. The CDR3 protein is CASSHSFLEQFF. In DNA, the CDR3 is TGTGCCAGCAGCCACTCATTTCTTGAGCAGTTCTTC.

This clonotype was counted many times. The genes are TRBV6-1 and TRBJ2-3; weak D call: TRBD2 (5 bases). The germline V gene encodes CDR1 MNHNS and CDR2 SASEGT. The CDR3 covers 14 residues. V gave up 5 bases and J gave up 2 bases, with 11 bases separating them. The CDR3 spells CASSFTRSTDTQYF. In DNA form, the CDR3 reads TGTGCCAGCAGTTTTACTAGATCCACAGATACGCAGTATTTT.

The chain's CDR3 is CASSSTSGRLHGATDTQYF. CDR3 DNA: TGCGCCAGCAGTTCGACTAGCGGGAGACTCCACGGGGCCACAGATACGCAGTATTTT. The chain couples TRBV5-1 to TRBJ2-3; 12 bases fit TRBD2. Germline assignment: CDR1 SGHRS and CDR2 YFSETQ. The CDR3 is 19 residues long. V shed 5 bases and J 2 bases; nucleotides not matched to a gene: 15.

This clonotype occurred many times. The gene calls are TRBV24-1 and TRBJ2-5; 9 bases align to TRBD1. Looked up from germline, CDR1 is KGHDR and CDR2 is SFDVKD. This CDR3 contains 15 residues. V dropped 4 bases and J dropped 5; count of bases not matched to a gene: 7. The CDR3 sequence is CATSDHRGRGETQYF. CDR3 DNA sequence: TGTGCCACCAGTGACCACAGGGGGCGCGGGGAGACCCAGTACTTC.

This clonotype showed up many times. The chain uses TRBV6-4 and TRBJ2-1, with D perhaps given as TRBD1 or TRBD2 (5 bases each). V shed 3 bases and J shed 7 bases, with 13 bases lying between them. The CDR3 spans 14 residues. Germline lookup yields CDR1 MRHNA and CDR2 SNTAGT. The CDR3 spells CASSERGDENEQFF. DNA of the CDR3: TGTGCCAGCAGTGAGAGAGGGGACGAGAATGAGCAGTTCTTC.

This clonotype was seen many times. The chain links TRBV5-6 to TRBJ2-5; the match to TRBD2 covers 8 bases. The ends lost 4 bases at V and 5 bases at J; junction bases unmatched: 7. The CDR3 runs to 14 residues. Per germline, CDR1 SGHDT and CDR2 YYEEEE. The CDR3 is CASSGLAGGETQYF. In DNA, the CDR3 is TGTGCCAGCAGCGGACTAGCCGGGGGGGAGACCCAGTACTTC.

This clonotype was seen repeatedly, ten times or more. The chain employs TRBV18 and TRBJ1-6; 10 nucleotides agree with TRBD1. CDR3 length: 14 residues. With 5 bases clipped from V and 8 bases from J, the junction kept 3 bases outside the gene matches. Germline V lookup: CDR1 KGHSH, CDR2 LQKENI. CDR3 residues: CASSAGTGDSPLHF. CDR3 in DNA: TGTGCCAGCTCAGCCGGGACAGGGGATTCACCCCTCCACTTT.

Ten or more counts support this clonotype. The chain combines TRBV5-5 with TRBJ2-5; possibly TRBD2 for D (5 bases). V shed 4 bases and J shed 2 bases, with 15 bases lying between them. The CDR3 is 15 amino acids. Germline V gives CDR1 SGHKS, CDR2 YYEKEE (reference sequence). CDR3 amino acids: CASSIRTYGQETQYF. CDR3 coding DNA: TGTGCCAGCAGCATTCGGACTTACGGGCAAGAGACCCAGTACTTC.

The chain joins TRBV5-1 to TRBJ1-2; 10 bases are a match to TRBD1. The V and J ends lost 3 bases and 7 bases, in that order; junction bases with no gene match: 6. Germline V CDR1 and CDR2: SGHRS, YFSETQ. CDR3 size: 14 residues. CDR3 sequence: CASSSRQGAGGYTF. DNA of the CDR3: TGCGCCAGCAGCTCGAGACAGGGGGCCGGTGGCTACACCTTC. Full variable domain (remainder filled in from reference TRBV5-1 and TRBJ1-2): KAGVTQTPRYLIKTRGQQVTLSCSPISGHRSVSWYQQTPGQGLQFLFEYFSETQRNKGNFPGRFSGRQFSNSRSEMNVSTLELGDSALYLCASSSRQGAGGYTFGSGTRLTVV.

This clonotype occurred many times. In DNA form, the CDR3 reads TGTGCCAGCAGTCCAGACATGACTAGCGGCAATGAGCAGTTCTTC. Translated: CASSPDMTSGNEQFF. The chain recombines TRBV2 with TRBJ2-1; 9 nucleotides match TRBD2. Germline V CDR1 and CDR2: SNHLY, FYNNEI. The CDR3 is 15 residues long. Trimming cost V 5 bases and J 6 bases; bases outside gene matches: 8.

This clonotype was counted many times. CDR3 sequence reads: CSATPLTGSRNEQFF. The CDR3 DNA reads TGCAGTGCTACTCCCCTCACCGGGAGTCGTAATGAGCAGTTCTTC. The chain has TRBV20-1 and TRBJ2-1; maybe TRBD2 (6 bases). CDR1 DFQATT and CDR2 SNEGSKA come from the germline V gene (reference sequence). V was pared by 4 bases and J by 7 bases, with 20 bases between. The CDR3 has 15 residues.

CDR3 residues: CSVEGDGQYNEQFF. The DNA of the CDR3 is TGCAGCGTTGAAGGGGACGGACAATACAATGAGCAGTTCTTC. The chain combines TRBV29-1 with TRBJ2-1; D assignment may be TRBD1 or TRBD2 (5 bases each). The CDR3 has 14 amino acids. The germline gives CDR1 SQVTM, CDR2 ANQGSEA. V was trimmed by 1 base and J by 4 bases, leaving 11 bases between them.

This clonotype showed up just a few times. It may be a read error: a sequence one base away is much more abundant. This chain connects TRBV28 to TRBJ1-1, with D uncertain. Germline CDR1 MDHEN, CDR2 SYDVKM. The CDR3 is 17 residues long. The CDR3 is CASSHLSRGSGNTGAFF. In DNA form, the CDR3 reads TGTGCCAGCAGTCACCTCAGTAGAGGGAGTGGAAACACTGGAGCTTTCTTT.

This clonotype has a count of ten or more. The V and J genes are TRBV7-8 and TRBJ2-1; tentative D call: TRBD2 (5 bases). This CDR3 contains 13 residues. The germline gives CDR1 SGHVS, CDR2 FQNEAQ. V gave up 5 bases and J gave up 5 bases, with 10 bases separating them. The CDR3 loop reads CASSPRENNEQFF. CDR3 nucleotide sequence: TGTGCCAGCAGCCCGAGGGAGAACAATGAGCAGTTCTTC.

Comment on this clonotype: A read error may explain this, as a much larger clone is one base away. The J gene is TRBJ2-5, the V gene TRBV5-6; 7 nucleotides align to TRBD2. TRBJ2-1 matches the DNA end more closely, so the J call is doubtful. Germline-derived CDR1 and CDR2 are SGHDT and YYEEEE. The CDR3 runs to 17 residues. CDR3: CASSPGGSGSPGETQFF. The CDR3 bases are TGTGCCAGCAGCCCCGGGGGTAGCGGGTCCCCGGGGGAGACCCAGTTCTTC.

There are a few counts of this clonotype. The chain couples TRBV6-1 to TRBJ1-2; D remains unclear. The germline gives CDR1 MNHNS, CDR2 SASEGT. This CDR3 comprises 16 residues. Trimming took off 7 bases at V and 5 bases at J, with 23 bases between the two ends. CDR3: CASTPYGTADGYGYTF. The CDR3 region has the DNA TGTGCCAGCACCCCCTACGGAACAGCAGATGGTTATGGCTACACCTTC.

This clonotype was recorded at least ten times. The chain combines TRBV30 with TRBJ2-1; 13 bases align to TRBD2. This CDR3 has 18 amino acids. Germline V gives CDR1 GTSNPN, CDR2 SVGIG (reference sequence). V lost 3 bases and J lost 8; bases outside the gene matches: 16. The CDR3 coding sequence is TGTGCCTGGAGCCTAGGACTAGCGGGAGTCTCTTACGAAGATGAGCAGTTCTTC. Its protein product is CAWSLGLAGVSYEDEQFF.